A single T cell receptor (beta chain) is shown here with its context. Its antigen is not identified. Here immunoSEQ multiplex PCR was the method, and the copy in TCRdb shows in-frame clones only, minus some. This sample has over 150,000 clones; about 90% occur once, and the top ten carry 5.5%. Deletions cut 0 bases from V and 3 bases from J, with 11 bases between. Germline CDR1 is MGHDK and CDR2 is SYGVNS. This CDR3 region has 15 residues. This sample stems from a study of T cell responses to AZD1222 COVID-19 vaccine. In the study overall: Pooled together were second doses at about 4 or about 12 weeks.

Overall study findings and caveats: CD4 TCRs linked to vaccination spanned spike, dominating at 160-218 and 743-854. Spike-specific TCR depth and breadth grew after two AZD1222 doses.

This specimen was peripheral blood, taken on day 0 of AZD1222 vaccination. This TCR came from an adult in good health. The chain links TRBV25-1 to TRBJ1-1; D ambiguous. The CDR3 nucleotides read TGTGCCAGCAGTGAATATGTAGGTTTGGACACTGAAGCTTTCTTT. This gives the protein CASSEYVGLDTEAFF.